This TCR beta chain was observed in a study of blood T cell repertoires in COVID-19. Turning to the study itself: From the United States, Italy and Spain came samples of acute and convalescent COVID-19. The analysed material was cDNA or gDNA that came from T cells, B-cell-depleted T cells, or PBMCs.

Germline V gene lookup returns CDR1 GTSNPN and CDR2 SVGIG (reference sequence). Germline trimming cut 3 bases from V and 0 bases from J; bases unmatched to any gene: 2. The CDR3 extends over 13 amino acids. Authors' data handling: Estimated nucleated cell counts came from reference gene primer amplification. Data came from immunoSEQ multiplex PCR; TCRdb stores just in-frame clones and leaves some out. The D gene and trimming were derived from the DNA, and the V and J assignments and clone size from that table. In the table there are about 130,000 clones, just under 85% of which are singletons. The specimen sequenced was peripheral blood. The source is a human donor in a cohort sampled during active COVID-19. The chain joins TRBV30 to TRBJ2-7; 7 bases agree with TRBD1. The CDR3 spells CAWSGDSSYEQYF. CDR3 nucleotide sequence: TGTGCCTGGAGCGGGGACAGCTCCTACGAGCAGTACTTC.